Listed below are T cell receptor beta chains from one sample, sequenced in a study of cytomegalovirus exposure and HLA in healthy donors. Using immunoSEQ multiplex PCR, the repertoire was profiled, and TCRdb retains in-frame clones only, with some absent. The sample includes approximately 200,000 clones, less than 85% seen only once; the top ten take 0.2% to 0.25%. Sequenced input: PBMCs. These receptors all stem from a girl aged 2 to 9 in good health and CMV-seronegative. CDR3s include the opening cysteine and the closing phenylalanine or tryptophan. Fields, in order: D gene, clone size, J gene, V gene, CDR3 length, CDR3 protein, CDR3 DNA. A D gene is named only where the DNA matches it firmly. Clone size is not always given. Where it is, it says once, few, many or a class for expanded clones.

>-|-|TRBJ1-1|TRBV2|14
CASRSGGVETEAFF
TGTGCCAGCAGGTCAGGAGGGGTAGAGACTGAAGCTTTCTTT
>-|-|TRBJ1-2|TRBV4-1|13
CASSQGELGGYTF
TGCGCCAGCAGCCAAGGGGAGTTGGGGGGCTACACCTTC
>-|once|TRBJ1-5|TRBV19|15
CASSIEGQGNQPQHF
TGTGCCAGTAGTATAGAGGGCCAGGGGAATCAGCCCCAGCATTTT
>TRBD1|-|TRBJ1-2|TRBV15|14
CATAPDRGVGGYTF
TGTGCCACCGCCCCAGACAGGGGAGTAGGTGGCTACACCTTC
>TRBD2|few|TRBJ2-3|TRBV2|16
CASSPRTSGGVDTQYF
TGTGCCAGCAGTCCCCGTACTAGCGGGGGTGTTGATACGCAGTATTTT
>TRBD1|-|TRBJ1-4|TRBV19|15
CASSISGQINEKLFF
TGTGCCAGTAGTATTTCGGGACAGATTAATGAAAAACTGTTTTTT
>-|few|TRBJ2-1|TRBV6-5|15
CASSYSRYSHNEQFF
TGTGCCAGCAGTTACTCGAGGTACTCTCACAATGAGCAGTTCTTC
>TRBD2|-|TRBJ2-5|TRBV30|15
CAWSSSGRVAETQYF
TGTGCCTGGAGTTCGAGCGGGAGGGTGGCAGAGACCCAGTACTTC
>-|-|TRBJ1-4|TRBV5-4|14
CASSFMGGNEKLFF
TGTGCCAGCAGCTTTATGGGGGGTAATGAAAAACTGTTTTTT
>-|-|TRBJ1-2|TRBV7-2|13
CGSAGGPNYGYTF
TGTGGTTCAGCGGGGGGGCCCAACTATGGCTACACCTTC
>TRBD1|-|TRBJ2-7|TRBV2|16
CASSEGPQQGHYEQYF
TGTGCCAGCAGTGAAGGCCCCCAACAGGGGCACTACGAGCAGTACTTC
>TRBD1|once|TRBJ1-1|TRBV27|15
CASSTPRTGNTEAFF
TGTGCCAGCAGTACCCCTAGGACAGGGAACACTGAAGCTTTCTTT
>-|-|TRBJ1-2|TRBV5-1|15
CASSLAGRVADYYTF
TGCGCCAGCAGCTTGGCCGGCAGGGTGGCGGATTACTACACCTTC
>-|-|TRBJ1-1|TRBV9|14
CASSPMGVGTEAFF
TGTGCCAGCAGCCCGATGGGAGTCGGGACTGAAGCTTTCTTT
>TRBD1|few|TRBJ1-1|TRBV15|15
CATSRLTGGETEAFF
TGTGCCACCAGCAGGCTCACAGGGGGGGAAACTGAAGCTTTCTTT
>-|-|TRBJ2-7|TRBV20-1|11
CSAREYYEQYF
TGCAGTGCTAGGGAGTACTACGAGCAGTACTTC
>-|-|TRBJ2-2|TRBV20-1|11
CSATSGDGLFF
TGCAGTGCTACCAGCGGTGATGGGCTGTTTTTT
>-|-|TRBJ2-2|TRBV27|16
CASSPRRRLNTGELFF
TGTGCCAGCAGCCCCAGGAGGCGCCTGAACACCGGGGAGCTGTTTTTT
>-|few|TRBJ2-7|TRBV6-5|14
CASSYGKGPYEQYF
TGTGCCAGCAGTTACGGGAAGGGGCCCTACGAGCAGTACTTC
>-|-|TRBJ2-2|TRBV30|12
CAWRGVAGELFF
TGTGCCTGGAGAGGGGTGGCCGGGGAGCTGTTTTTT
>-|-|TRBJ2-1|TRBV19|13
CATSLSSYNEQFF
TGTGCCACCTCATTGAGCTCCTACAATGAGCAGTTCTTC
>-|-|TRBJ1-4|TRBV6-6|15
CASSAIGTSNEKLFF
TGTGCCAGCAGTGCGATCGGGACTTCTAATGAAAAACTGTTTTTT
>-|-|TRBJ2-3|TRBV10-3|12
CAISLSTDTQYF
TGTGCCATCAGCCTCAGCACAGATACGCAGTATTTT
>-|-|TRBJ1-4|TRBV5-4|14
CASSVMAGYEKLFF
TGTGCCAGCAGCGTTATGGCAGGGTATGAAAAACTGTTTTTT
>-|-|TRBJ1-5|TRBV19|15
CASSSSDSYYQPQHF
TGTGCCAGTAGTTCTAGTGACAGCTATTATCAGCCCCAGCATTTT
>TRBD2|-|TRBJ2-7|TRBV2|16
CASSGGRGSSSYEQYF
TGTGCCAGCAGTGGGGGGAGGGGTTCGAGCTCCTACGAGCAGTACTTC
>-|few|TRBJ1-1|TRBV7-9|12
CASSLGQGEAFF
TGTGCCAGCAGCTTAGGTCAGGGAGAAGCTTTCTTT
>TRBD2|-|TRBJ2-1|TRBV11-2|17
CASSLEVWRGGVNEQFF
TGTGCCAGCAGCTTAGAGGTTTGGCGGGGGGGCGTCAATGAGCAGTTCTTC
>TRBD1|-|TRBJ2-7|TRBV6-1|15
CASSLGQVGPYEQYF
TGTGCCAGCAGTCTGGGACAGGTCGGTCCCTACGAGCAGTACTTC
>-|-|TRBJ1-5|TRBV2|15
CASSETGGGNQPQHF
TGTGCCAGCAGTGAAACGGGAGGCGGCAATCAGCCCCAGCATTTT
>-|-|TRBJ1-5|TRBV4-1|17
CASSQDGRGYSNQPQHF
TGCGCCAGCAGCCAAGACGGCAGGGGTTATAGCAATCAGCCCCAGCATTTT
>TRBD1|-|TRBJ1-6|TRBV27|16
CASSSAGTGNNSPLHF
TGTGCCAGCAGTTCAGCCGGGACAGGGAATAATTCACCCCTCCACTTT
>-|-|TRBJ2-6|TRBV4-2|14
CASSRESGANVLTF
TGTGCCAGCAGCCGCGAATCTGGGGCCAACGTCCTGACTTTC
>-|-|TRBJ1-1|TRBV19|13
CASSMARYTEAFF
TGTGCCAGTAGTATGGCCAGGTACACTGAAGCTTTCTTT
>-|-|TRBJ1-2|TRBV18|16
CASSPTSATLNYGYTF
TGTGCCAGCTCTCCGACTTCGGCTACCTTAAACTATGGCTACACCTTC
>TRBD1|few|TRBJ1-2|TRBV2|14
CASSAGQGGYGYTF
TGTGCCAGCAGTGCGGGACAGGGAGGCTATGGCTACACCTTC
>TRBD1|-|TRBJ1-1|TRBV7-9|13
CASSRGQGSEAFF
TGTGCCAGCAGCCGGGGACAGGGCAGTGAGGCTTTCTTT
>-|-|TRBJ2-5|TRBV5-1|13
CASRSGTQETQYF
TGCGCCAGCAGGTCAGGTACCCAAGAGACCCAGTACTTC
>TRBD1|-|TRBJ2-1|TRBV10-3|15
CAISATGTANNEQFF
TGTGCCATCAGTGCAACCGGGACAGCGAACAATGAGCAGTTCTTC
>TRBD1|-|TRBJ1-4|TRBV27|14
CASSLQGGNERLFF
TGTGCCAGCAGTTTACAGGGGGGTAATGAAAGACTGTTTTTT
>TRBD2|-|TRBJ2-7|TRBV7-6|15
CASSYEAGGPGPRYF
TGTGCCAGCAGCTACGAAGCGGGAGGGCCGGGTCCTCGGTACTTC
>TRBD2|-|TRBJ2-1|TRBV7-9|15
CASSLVGLAGNEQFF
TGTGCCAGCAGCTTAGTAGGTCTAGCGGGCAATGAGCAGTTCTTC
>TRBD1|-|TRBJ2-7|TRBV11-2|16
CASSGPGQGISYEQYF
TGTGCCAGCAGCGGACCGGGACAGGGTATCTCCTACGAGCAGTACTTC
>-|-|TRBJ1-4|TRBV2|16
CASRPDYMELNEKLFF
TGTGCCAGCCGTCCAGACTACATGGAGCTAAATGAAAAACTGTTTTTT
>-|once|TRBJ1-2|TRBV7-3|14
CASSLTGTTYGYTF
TGTGCCAGCAGCTTAACGGGCACGACCTATGGCTACACCTTC
>TRBD2|-|TRBJ2-3|TRBV5-1|14
CASQQAGGGDTQYF
TGCGCCAGCCAGCAAGCGGGGGGAGGCGATACGCAGTATTTT
>-|-|TRBJ2-7|TRBV27|13
CASSFRVSYEQYF
TGTGCCAGCAGTTTCCGGGTCTCCTACGAGCAGTACTTC
>TRBD2|-|TRBJ2-7|TRBV25-1|13
CATWAGGAGEQYF
TGTGCCACCTGGGCCGGGGGGGCGGGCGAGCAGTACTTC
>TRBD1|-|TRBJ2-1|TRBV5-8|19
CAIRDFDRGNLSSYNEQFF
TGTGCCATCAGGGACTTTGACAGGGGGAATCTGAGCTCCTACAATGAGCAGTTCTTC
>-|few|TRBJ2-7|TRBV4-2|15
CASSQERLGVYEQYF
TGTGCCAGCAGCCAAGAGCGGTTAGGGGTATACGAGCAGTACTTC
>-|-|TRBJ1-4|TRBV7-9|15
CASSLVSAAGEKLFF
TGTGCCAGCAGCTTAGTGTCAGCCGCGGGAGAAAAACTGTTTTTT
>TRBD1|few|TRBJ2-7|TRBV10-1|14
CASSDQTGGNEQYF
TGCGCCAGCAGTGACCAGACAGGGGGAAACGAGCAGTACTTC
>TRBD2|-|TRBJ2-2|TRBV2|14
CASTGGARTGELFF
TGTGCCAGCACCGGGGGGGCTAGGACCGGGGAGCTGTTTTTT